A selection of T cell receptor beta chains follows, all from one sample in a study of T cell responses to AZD1222 COVID-19 vaccine. Produced via immunoSEQ multiplex PCR; TCRdb's table is partial and in-frame only. The sample records some 130,000 clones, roughly 93% being singletons. Material: peripheral blood, obtained on day 0 of AZD1222 vaccination. Receptor source: an adult in good health. Each CDR3 is given with its conserved first and last residue. D genes are given only for firm matches. Rows may omit the clone size; those that give it use once, few, many or a size class.

V	size	D	J	CDR3
TRBV27	-	-	TRBJ2-2	CASSLGRNTGELFF
TRBV19	-	-	TRBJ1-3	CASARGGSGNTIYF
TRBV28	-	-	TRBJ1-5	CASKSGANQPQHF
TRBV2	-	TRBD1	TRBJ1-1	CASRKDRGTATEAFF
TRBV7-8	-	-	TRBJ2-7	CASSSTVSYEQYF
TRBV28	once	TRBD1	TRBJ1-6	CASSLSGGHSPLHF
TRBV19	-	-	TRBJ2-1	CASISAGSYNEQFF
TRBV7-2	-	TRBD1	TRBJ1-2	CASSLAGQGNGYTF
TRBV6-5	-	-	TRBJ1-4	CASRGATNEKLFF
TRBV10-3	-	TRBD1	TRBJ1-1	CAISDRVVEAFF
TRBV19	-	-	TRBJ1-6	CASSPAENPGVHF
TRBV27	-	-	TRBJ2-7	CASSFGGALSYEQYF
TRBV11-2	-	-	TRBJ2-5	CASSFSGTGVETQYF
TRBV7-9	-	-	TRBJ1-4	CASSLTTAGVEKLFF
TRBV7-9	-	TRBD1	TRBJ2-4	CASSLTGQKNIQYF
TRBV4-2	-	-	TRBJ2-7	CASSQDLASGGMNF
TRBV6-6	-	-	TRBJ1-2	CASSYISNYGYTF
TRBV6-1	-	-	TRBJ1-5	CASSDPSRVGSNQPQHF
TRBV5-6	once	-	TRBJ2-5	CASSLGWGDETQYF
TRBV27	-	TRBD2	TRBJ2-7	CASSLSASGIREQYF
TRBV27	-	TRBD2	TRBJ2-1	CASRARGLAGAFMNEQFF
TRBV6-1	-	TRBD2	TRBJ2-1	CASSESPAGGQNEQFF
TRBV7-2	-	TRBD1	TRBJ1-4	CASSSGTGLPNEKLFF
TRBV30	-	-	TRBJ1-2	CAWSRPGAYGYTF
TRBV12-3/TRBV12-4	-	TRBD1	TRBJ1-2	CASSLTGAAGYTF
TRBV7-9	once	-	TRBJ2-1	CAVGGLAPYHSYNEQFF
TRBV6-5	few	-	TRBJ2-2	CASSRQGESGELFF
TRBV6-5	-	-	TRBJ1-1	CASSYSRGAVTEAFF
TRBV5-5	-	-	TRBJ1-5	CASSLAQGLGNQPQHF
TRBV3-1/TRBV3-2	-	-	TRBJ2-3	CASSQANRFTDTQYF
TRBV5-8	-	TRBD2	TRBJ2-1	CASSSSRLAGGLYNEQFF
TRBV7-2	-	-	TRBJ2-3	CASSLRMGDTQYF
TRBV29-1	-	TRBD2	TRBJ2-1	CSVAASGNEQFF
TRBV29-1	-	-	TRBJ1-2	CSVGEGRYGYTF
TRBV29-1	-	-	TRBJ2-7	CSVVRGHEQYF
TRBV7-3	-	-	TRBJ2-1	CASSPSGGYNEQFF
TRBV27	-	-	TRBJ1-2	CASSSGTHYGYTF
TRBV18	-	TRBD1	TRBJ2-7	CASSPRDRGLGYEQYF
TRBV27	-	TRBD1	TRBJ1-2	CASSLKVAGGRYGYTF
TRBV7-3	-	-	TRBJ2-1	CASSLPPGAGAHNEQFF
TRBV7-9	-	-	TRBJ2-6	CASSGRLVSGANVLTF